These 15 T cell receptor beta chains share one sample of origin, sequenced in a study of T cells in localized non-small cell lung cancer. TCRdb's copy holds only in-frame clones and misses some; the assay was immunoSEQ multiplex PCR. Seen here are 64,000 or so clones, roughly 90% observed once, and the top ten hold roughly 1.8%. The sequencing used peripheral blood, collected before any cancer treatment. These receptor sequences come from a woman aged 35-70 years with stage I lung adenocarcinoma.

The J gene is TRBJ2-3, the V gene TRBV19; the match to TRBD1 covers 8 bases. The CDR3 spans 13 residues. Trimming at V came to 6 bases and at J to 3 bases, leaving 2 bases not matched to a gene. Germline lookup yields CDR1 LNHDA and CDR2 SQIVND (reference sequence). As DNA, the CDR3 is TGTGCCAGTAGACAGGGGGTAACAGATACGCAGTATTTT. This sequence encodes CASRQGVTDTQYF.

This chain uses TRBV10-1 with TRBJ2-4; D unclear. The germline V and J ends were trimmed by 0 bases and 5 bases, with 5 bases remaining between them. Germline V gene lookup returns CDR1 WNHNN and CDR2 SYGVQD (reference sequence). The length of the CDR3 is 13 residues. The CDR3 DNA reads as TGCGCCAGCAGTGAGTCAACAGAAAACATTCAGTACTTC. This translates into CASSESTENIQYF.

The CDR3 bases are TGTGCCAGCAGCGGAGGGACTAGCGGGAGAGGAGCAGATACGCAGTATTTT. Translated, it gives CASSGGTSGRGADTQYF. This rearrangement joins TRBV7-2 to TRBJ2-3; 14 bases match TRBD2. The junction had 8 bases not matched to a gene; V was cut back by 5 bases and J by 4 bases. Looked up from germline, CDR1 is SGHTA and CDR2 is FQGNSA. This CDR3 spans 17 amino acids.

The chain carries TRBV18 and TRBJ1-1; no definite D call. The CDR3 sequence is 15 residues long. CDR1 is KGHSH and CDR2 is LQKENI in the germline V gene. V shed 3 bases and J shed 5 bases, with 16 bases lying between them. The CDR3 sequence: CASSPIDITETEAFF. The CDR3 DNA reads TGTGCCAGCTCACCGATTGACATAACTGAGACTGAAGCTTTCTTT.

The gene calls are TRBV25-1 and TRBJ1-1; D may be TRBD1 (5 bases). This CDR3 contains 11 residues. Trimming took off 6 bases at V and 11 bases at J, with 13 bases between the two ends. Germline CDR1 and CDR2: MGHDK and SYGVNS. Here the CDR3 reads CASRMTDTAFF. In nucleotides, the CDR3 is TGTGCCAGCAGGATGACGGACACGGCTTTCTTT. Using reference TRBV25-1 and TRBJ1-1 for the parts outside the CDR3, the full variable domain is EADIYQTPRYLVIGTGKKITLECSQTMGHDKMYWYQQDPGMELHLIHYSYGVNSTEKGDLSSESTVSRIRTEHFPLTLESARPSHTSQYLCASRMTDTAFFGQGTRLTVV.

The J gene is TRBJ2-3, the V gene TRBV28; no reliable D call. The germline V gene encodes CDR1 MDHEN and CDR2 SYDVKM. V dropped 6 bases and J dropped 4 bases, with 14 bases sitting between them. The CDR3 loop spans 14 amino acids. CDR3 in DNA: TGTGCCAGCAGCAAATTAGAACAAGCAGATACGCAGTATTTT. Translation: CASSKLEQADTQYF.

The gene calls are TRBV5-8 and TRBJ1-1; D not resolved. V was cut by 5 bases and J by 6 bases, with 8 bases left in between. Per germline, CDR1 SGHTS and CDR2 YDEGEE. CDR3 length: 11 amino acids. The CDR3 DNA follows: TGTGCCAGCAGGCTTGTATCTGAAGCTTTCTTT. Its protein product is CASRLVSEAFF.

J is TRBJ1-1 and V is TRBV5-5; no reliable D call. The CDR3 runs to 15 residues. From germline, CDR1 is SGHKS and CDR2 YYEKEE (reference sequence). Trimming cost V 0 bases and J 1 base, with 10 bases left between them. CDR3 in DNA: TGTGCCAGCAGCTTGGACAGCTCATGGAACACTGAAGCTTTCTTT. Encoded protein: CASSLDSSWNTEAFF.

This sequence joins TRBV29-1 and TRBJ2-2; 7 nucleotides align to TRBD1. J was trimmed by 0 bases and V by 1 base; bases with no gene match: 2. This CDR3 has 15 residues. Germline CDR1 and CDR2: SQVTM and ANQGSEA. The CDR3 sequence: CSVEVGTANTGELFF. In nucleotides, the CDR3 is TGCAGCGTTGAAGTAGGGACAGCGAACACCGGGGAGCTGTTTTTT.

The CDR3: CASSTLAGTYEQYF. CDR3 coding DNA: TGTGCCAGCAGCACACTAGCGGGGACCTACGAGCAGTACTTC. The J gene is TRBJ2-7, the V gene TRBV9; 10 bases line up with TRBD2. CDR1 is SGDLS and CDR2 is YYNGEE in the germline V gene. The ends lost 4 bases at V and 2 bases at J; junction bases unmatched: 3. The CDR3 extends over 14 amino acids.

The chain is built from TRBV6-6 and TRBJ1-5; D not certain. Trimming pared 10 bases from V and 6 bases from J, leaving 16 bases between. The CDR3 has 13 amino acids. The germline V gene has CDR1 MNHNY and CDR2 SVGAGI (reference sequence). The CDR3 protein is CATTPREVQPQHF. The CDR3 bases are TGTGCCACTACTCCTCGCGAGGTTCAGCCCCAGCATTTT.

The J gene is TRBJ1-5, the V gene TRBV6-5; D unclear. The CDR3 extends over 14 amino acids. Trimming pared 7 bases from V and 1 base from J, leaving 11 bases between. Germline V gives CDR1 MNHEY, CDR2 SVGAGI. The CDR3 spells CASTNRLSNQPQHF. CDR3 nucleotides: TGTGCCAGCACCAACCGGTTGAGCAATCAGCCCCAGCATTTT.

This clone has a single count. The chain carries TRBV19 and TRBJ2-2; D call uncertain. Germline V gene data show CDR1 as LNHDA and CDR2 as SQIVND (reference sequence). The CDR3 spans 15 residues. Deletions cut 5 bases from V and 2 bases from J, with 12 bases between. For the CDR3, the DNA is TGTGCCAGTAGTCTTAGACTGGCTAACACCGGGGAGCTGTTTTTT. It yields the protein CASSLRLANTGELFF.

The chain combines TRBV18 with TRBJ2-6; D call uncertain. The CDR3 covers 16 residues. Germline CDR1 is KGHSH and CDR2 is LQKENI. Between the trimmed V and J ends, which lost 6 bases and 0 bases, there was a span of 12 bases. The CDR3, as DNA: TGTGCCAGCTCTCGCGTGCAGAGCTCTGGGGCCAACGTCCTGACTTTC. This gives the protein CASSRVQSSGANVLTF.

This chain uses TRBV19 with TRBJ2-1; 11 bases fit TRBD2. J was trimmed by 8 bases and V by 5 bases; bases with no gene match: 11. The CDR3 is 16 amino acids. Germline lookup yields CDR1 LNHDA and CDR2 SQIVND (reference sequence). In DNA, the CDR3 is TGTGCCAGTAGTCCTTCTAGCGGGAGGAGTGTCGATGAGCAGTTCTTC. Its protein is CASSPSSGRSVDEQFF.